These T cell receptor beta chains were read from a single sample in a study of Ad26.COV2.S vaccination and SARS-CoV-2 variants. Produced via immunoSEQ multiplex PCR; TCRdb's table is partial and in-frame only. The sample holds around 250,000 clones, 70% to 90% seen once. Source: peripheral blood, taken in a trial of Ad26.COV2.S vaccine versus placebo. The receptors stem from a person aged 18-65 years who received the Ad26.COV2.S COVID-19 vaccine or a placebo. CDR3s include the opening cysteine and the closing phenylalanine or tryptophan. Each record gives: D gene, V gene, clone size, J gene, CDR3 DNA, CDR3 protein. A D gene is named only where the DNA matches it firmly. The size field is filled for only some rows; it gives once, few, many or a size class.

TRBD1	TRBV12-3/TRBV12-4	-	TRBJ2-5	TGTGCCAGCAGTTTCACCAGGGGGGAGACCCAGTACTTC	CASSFTRGETQYF
-	TRBV11-3	-	TRBJ2-1	TGTGCCAGCAGCTTAGGTCCCTACGTCGAGCAGTTCTTC	CASSLGPYVEQFF
TRBD1	TRBV6-2/TRBV6-3	once	TRBJ2-7	TGTGCCAGCAGTTACTCGACAGGACAGGGGGCCGACGAGCAGTACTTC	CASSYSTGQGADEQYF
-	TRBV3-1/TRBV3-2	-	TRBJ1-5	TGTGCCAGCAGCCCATGGGGGAACAATTATCAGCCCCAGCATTTT	CASSPWGNNYQPQHF
-	TRBV29-1	-	TRBJ2-3	TGCAGCGTTGAAGAGGCAGGGGGCACAGATACGCAGTATTTT	CSVEEAGGTDTQYF
-	TRBV29-1	-	TRBJ1-2	TGCAGCGTCACGAAAGGCGTCTTCGGGACCGAGGGCTACACCTTC	CSVTKGVFGTEGYTF
-	TRBV24-1	-	TRBJ2-5	TGTGCCACCAGTGACCACAGACTTGGGGAAGAGACCCAGTACTTC	CATSDHRLGEETQYF
-	TRBV5-1	-	TRBJ2-6	TGCGCCAGCAGCTTACAGGGTTCTGGGGCCAACGTCCTGACTTTC	CASSLQGSGANVLTF
-	TRBV5-1	-	TRBJ1-5	TGCGCCAGCAGCTTGGAGGCAGGGGGCAATCAGCCCCAGCATTTT	CASSLEAGGNQPQHF
-	TRBV5-6	-	TRBJ1-1	TGTGCCAGCAGCTTGTTCTTGACAGGCAGGACTGAAGCTTTCTTT	CASSLFLTGRTEAFF
-	TRBV10-3	-	TRBJ1-5	TGTGCCACACAGACAGACCCCAATCAGCCCCAGCATTTT	CATQTDPNQPQHF
-	TRBV19	-	TRBJ2-4	TGTGCCAGTAGGGCCCAAGAGAAATCTATAGCCAAAAACATTCAGTACTTC	CASRAQEKSIAKNIQYF
TRBD2	TRBV5-1	-	TRBJ2-2	TGCGCCAGCACCCGTTGGAGCGGGAGTATGACCGGGGAGCTGTTTTTT	CASTRWSGSMTGELFF
TRBD2	TRBV9	-	TRBJ2-2	TGTGCCAGCACCACCGGAATACTAGCGGGGAACACCGGGGAGCTGTTTTTT	CASTTGILAGNTGELFF
TRBD1	TRBV3-1/TRBV3-2	-	TRBJ2-5	TGTGCCAGCATCCACAGGGGGGTGGGAGAGACCCAGTACTTC	CASIHRGVGETQYF
-	TRBV3-1/TRBV3-2	-	TRBJ2-3	TGTGCCAGCAGTTCCCCTCCCACAGATACGCAGTATTTT	CASSSPPTDTQYF
-	TRBV19	-	TRBJ2-7	TGTGCCAGTAGCCCCCGGACATCGAGCTCCTACGAGCAGTACTTC	CASSPRTSSSYEQYF
-	TRBV5-1	-	TRBJ1-3	TGCGCCAGCAGCTTGGCCTCTCAGGGAAACACCATATATTTT	CASSLASQGNTIYF
-	TRBV7-8	-	TRBJ1-5	TGTGCCAGCAGCAGGGATAGCAATCAGCCCCAGCATTTT	CASSRDSNQPQHF
TRBD1	TRBV29-1	-	TRBJ1-1	TGCAGCGTTTTTTTGAGACAGGGGAACACTGAAGCTTTCTTT	CSVFLRQGNTEAFF
-	TRBV30	-	TRBJ1-6	TGTGCCTGGCAACAGGCCCCTAATTCACCCCTCCACTTT	CAWQQAPNSPLHF
-	TRBV18	-	TRBJ2-5	TGTGCCAGCTCCCCCTCCAAGGGGGAAGAGACCCAGTACTTC	CASSPSKGEETQYF
TRBD1	TRBV5-1	-	TRBJ1-1	TGCGCCAGCAACCAAAATCCTGGGACAGGGGGCTATGGAGCTTTCTTT	CASNQNPGTGGYGAFF
-	TRBV4-1	-	TRBJ1-4	TGCGCCAGCAGCCAAGGTATCGGGAGAGCAACTAATGAAAAACTGTTTTTT	CASSQGIGRATNEKLFF
-	TRBV24-1	-	TRBJ2-5	TGTGCCACCAGTGGGGAGCGTGAGACCCAGTACTTC	CATSGERETQYF
-	TRBV2	-	TRBJ2-2	TGTGCCAGCAGTGAAAGGGGTACCGGGGAGCTGTTTTTT	CASSERGTGELFF
-	TRBV25-1	-	TRBJ1-1	TGTGCCAGCAGTCCTCGACAGGAGGAAGCTTTCTTT	CASSPRQEEAFF
-	TRBV6-2/TRBV6-3	-	TRBJ1-6	TGTGCCAGCAGTTACGCAGGGGAAGGCTATTACTCACCCCTCCACTTT	CASSYAGEGYYSPLHF
-	TRBV12-3/TRBV12-4	-	TRBJ2-3	TGTGCCAGCAGTTTTTCTCGGGCAGATACGCAGTATTTT	CASSFSRADTQYF
-	TRBV3-1/TRBV3-2	few	TRBJ1-1	TGTGCCAGCAGCCAATACAGGGCCAACACTGAAGCTTTCTTT	CASSQYRANTEAFF
TRBD1	TRBV30	-	TRBJ2-2	TGTGCCTGGAAAGTAGGGGGGACAGGGCCCGGGGAGCTGTTTTTT	CAWKVGGTGPGELFF
-	TRBV2	-	TRBJ2-1	TGTGCCAGCAGGCCAAACAATGAGCAGTTCTTC	CASRPNNEQFF
-	TRBV28	-	TRBJ1-1	TGTGCCAGCAGTCGGCCCTTTCGTTACACTGAAGCTTTCTTT	CASSRPFRYTEAFF
TRBD2	TRBV6-1	-	TRBJ2-1	TGTGCCAGCAGTGAAGTCGGGGGGGGCTACAATGAGCAGTTCTTC	CASSEVGGGYNEQFF
TRBD1	TRBV27	-	TRBJ1-4	TGTGCCAGCAGTCCGACAGGGCTATTTGGAGAAAAACTGTTTTTT	CASSPTGLFGEKLFF
TRBD2	TRBV5-1	-	TRBJ2-1	TGCGCCAGCACCTTAGCGGGGGACTACAATGAGCAGTTCTTC	CASTLAGDYNEQFF
-	TRBV4-3	-	TRBJ1-3	TGCGCCAGCAGCCCCGGGAGCACGGGAAACACCATATATTTT	CASSPGSTGNTIYF
-	TRBV30	-	TRBJ1-5	TGTGCCTGGAGTATAAGGGGTAGAAATCAGCCCCAGCATTTT	CAWSIRGRNQPQHF
-	TRBV19	once	TRBJ2-3	TGTGCCAGTAGTATTGACGGGCCCCCTTTTAACATACGGCAGTATTTT	CASSIDGPPFNIRQYF
TRBD2	TRBV4-2	-	TRBJ2-2	TGTGCCAGCAGCCCGGACAACGGGGGGGCCCTCACCGGGGAGCTGTTTTTT	CASSPDNGGALTGELFF
TRBD2	TRBV19	-	TRBJ2-3	TGTGCCAGTGAGTCTAGCGGGAGCACAGATACGCAGTATTTT	CASESSGSTDTQYF
-	TRBV4-1	-	TRBJ1-1	TGCGCCAGCAGCTCCCGGACCTTGGGGGCTATGAACACTGAAGCTTTCTTT	CASSSRTLGAMNTEAFF
-	TRBV12-3/TRBV12-4	-	TRBJ2-1	TGTGCCAGCAGTTTGGAACAGCTAAAAGAGCAGTTCTTC	CASSLEQLKEQFF
-	TRBV13	-	TRBJ2-1	TGTGCCAGCAGCTTAGTGGCAGGGCTGAACAATGAGCAGTTCTTC	CASSLVAGLNNEQFF
TRBD2	TRBV2	-	TRBJ2-1	TGTGCCATGGGACTAGCGGGAGCCCCTGAGTTCTTC	CAMGLAGAPEFF
-	TRBV21-1	-	TRBJ2-2	TGTGCCAGCAGCTCCCCCCAGCTAGCGGGATCCGGGGAGCTGTTTTTT	CASSSPQLAGSGELFF
TRBD2	TRBV3-1/TRBV3-2	-	TRBJ2-6	TGTGCCAGCAGCCGACTTGGACTAGCGGGGGCCTCCTACTCTGGGGCCAACGTCCTGACTTTC	CASSRLGLAGASYSGANVLTF
TRBD1	TRBV2	-	TRBJ1-6	TGTGCCAGTCACAAGGGACAGGCTAATTCACCCCTCCACTTT	CASHKGQANSPLHF
TRBD2	TRBV30	-	TRBJ2-7	TGTGCCTGGAGTGTATTGCGGACTAGCGGGGGCTCCCGAGGCAACGAGCAGTACTTC	CAWSVLRTSGGSRGNEQYF
TRBD1	TRBV19	-	TRBJ1-1	TGTGTGAGCCGGGACAGGGGTTTCGGAAACACTGAAGCTTTCTTT	CVSRDRGFGNTEAFF
TRBD1	TRBV14	-	TRBJ2-1	TGTGCCAGCAGCCAAGTACAGGGGGTATCCTACAATGAGCAGTTCTTC	CASSQVQGVSYNEQFF
-	TRBV19	few	TRBJ1-1	TGTGCCAGTAGCGCCCGGGGGGCGCGGGATACTGAAGCTTTCTTT	CASSARGARDTEAFF
TRBD1	TRBV30	-	TRBJ1-4	TGTGCCTTTTCCCTGGGACAGGGGCAGTCAGAACTTGAAAAACTGTTTTTT	CAFSLGQGQSELEKLFF
-	TRBV6-2/TRBV6-3	-	TRBJ2-2	TGTGCCAGCAGTCTCGGCAACCGGGACACCGGGGAGCTGTTTTTT	CASSLGNRDTGELFF